This T cell receptor (beta chain) was retrieved from a study of control samples from healthy donors and cancer patients. The assay was immunoSEQ multiplex PCR, and TCRdb's table has in-frame clones only and misses some. The table includes 170,000 or so clones, roughly 94% detected once. The CDR3 sequence is 13 residues long. Germline CDR1 SQVTM, CDR2 ANQGSEA. The sample comprised blood. This chain links TRBV29-1 with TRBJ2-7, with a tentative D call TRBD1 (6 bases). This TCR came from a woman aged 18-29 years in good health. CDR3 DNA: TGCAGTGCAACAGGGAAGATCTCCTACGAGCAGTACTTC. Its protein product is CSATGKISYEQYF.